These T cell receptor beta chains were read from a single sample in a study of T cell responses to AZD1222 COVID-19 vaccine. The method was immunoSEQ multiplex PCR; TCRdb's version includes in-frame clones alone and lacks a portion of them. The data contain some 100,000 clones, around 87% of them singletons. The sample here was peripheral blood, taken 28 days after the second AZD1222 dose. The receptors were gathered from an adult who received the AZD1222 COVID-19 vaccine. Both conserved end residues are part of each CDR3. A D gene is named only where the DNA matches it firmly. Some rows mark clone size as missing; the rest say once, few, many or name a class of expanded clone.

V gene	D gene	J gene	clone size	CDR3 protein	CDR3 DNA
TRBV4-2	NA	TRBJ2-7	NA	CASSQDLIIGYEQYF	TGTGCCAGCAGCCAAGATCTGATAATTGGGTACGAGCAGTACTTC
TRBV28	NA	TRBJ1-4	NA	CASSPMVGGSGEKLFF	TGTGCCAGCAGTCCGATGGTTGGGGGGTCCGGTGAAAAACTGTTTTTT
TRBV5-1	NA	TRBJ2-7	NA	CASSLDGLNYEQYF	TGCGCCAGCAGCTTGGACGGACTCAACTACGAGCAGTACTTC
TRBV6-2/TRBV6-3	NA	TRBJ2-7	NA	CASSYVSFREQYF	TGTGCCAGCAGTTATGTTAGTTTTCGCGAGCAGTACTTC
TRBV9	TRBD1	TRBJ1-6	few	CASSVGGQSSPLHF	TGTGCCAGCAGCGTAGGGGGACAGAGTTCACCCCTCCACTTT
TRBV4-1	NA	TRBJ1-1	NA	CASSLEPRVNTEAFF	TGCGCCAGCAGCCTTGAACCTCGGGTGAACACTGAAGCTTTCTTT
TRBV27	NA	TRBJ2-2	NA	CASGRGRTGELFF	TGTGCCAGCGGAAGGGGCCGCACCGGGGAGCTGTTTTTT
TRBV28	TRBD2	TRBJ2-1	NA	CASSPPSGSSNEQFF	TGTGCCAGCAGTCCACCTAGCGGGTCCTCGAATGAGCAGTTCTTC
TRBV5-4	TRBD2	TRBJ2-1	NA	CASSPGTSGRAGEQFF	TGTGCCAGCAGCCCCGGGACTAGCGGGAGGGCCGGTGAGCAGTTCTTC
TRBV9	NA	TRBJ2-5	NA	CASSVGPGGETQYF	TGTGCCAGCAGCGTAGGTCCGGGCGGGGAGACCCAGTACTTC
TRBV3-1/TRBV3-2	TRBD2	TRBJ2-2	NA	CASSQVAGGDTGELFF	TGTGCCAGCAGCCAAGTAGCGGGGGGTGACACCGGGGAGCTGTTTTTT
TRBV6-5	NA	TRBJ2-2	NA	CASTTRGGELFF	TGTGCCAGCACCACGCGGGGCGGGGAGCTGTTTTTT
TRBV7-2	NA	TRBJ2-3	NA	CASSLSPAGTQYF	TGTGCCAGCAGCTTAAGCCCGGCGGGGACGCAGTATTTT
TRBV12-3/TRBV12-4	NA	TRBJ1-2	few	CASSHKWGYTF	TGTGCCAGCAGTCACAAGTGGGGCTACACCTTC
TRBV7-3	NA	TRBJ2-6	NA	CASSLRGGTASSGANVLTF	TGTGCCAGCAGCTTAAGAGGCGGGACAGCCTCCTCTGGGGCCAACGTCCTGACTTTC
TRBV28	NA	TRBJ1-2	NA	CASSLAENYGYTF	TGTGCCAGCAGTTTAGCAGAAAACTATGGCTACACCTTC
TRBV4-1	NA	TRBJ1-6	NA	CASSPSGGLGINSPLHF	TGCGCCAGCAGCCCATCTGGGGGACTGGGGATTAATTCACCCCTCCACTTT
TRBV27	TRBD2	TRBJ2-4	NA	CASSRLAGVNIQYF	TGTGCCAGCAGCCGACTAGCGGGAGTTAACATTCAGTACTTC
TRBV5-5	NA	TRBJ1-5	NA	CASSRDGVGQPQHF	TGTGCCAGCAGCCGCGATGGGGTAGGGCAGCCCCAGCATTTT
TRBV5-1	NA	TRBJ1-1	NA	CASSLGSFEAFF	TGCGCCAGCAGCTTGGGATCTTTTGAAGCTTTCTTT
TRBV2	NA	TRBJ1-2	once	CASSEQWEDYTF	TGTGCCAGCAGTGAACAGTGGGAGGACTACACCTTC
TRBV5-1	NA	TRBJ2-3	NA	CASSLDSADTQYF	TGCGCCAGCAGCTTGGACAGCGCAGATACGCAGTATTTT
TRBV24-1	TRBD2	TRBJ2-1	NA	CATSDPPGLAGGVSNNEQFF	TGTGCCACCAGTGACCCGCCGGGACTAGCGGGAGGGGTTTCCAACAATGAGCAGTTCTTC
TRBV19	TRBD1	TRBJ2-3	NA	CASTLTGRTDTQYF	TGTGCCAGTACCTTGACAGGGCGCACAGATACGCAGTATTTT
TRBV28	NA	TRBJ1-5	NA	CASSLRPRGNQPQHF	TGTGCCAGCAGCTTACGTCCTAGGGGCAATCAGCCCCAGCATTTT
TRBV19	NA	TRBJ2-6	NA	CASLTGSAGANVLTF	TGTGCCAGTTTAACAGGTAGTGCTGGGGCCAACGTCCTGACTTTC
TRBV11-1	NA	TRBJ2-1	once	CASSYRTGLHNEQFF	TGTGCCAGCAGCTATCGCACCGGGCTTCACAATGAGCAGTTCTTC
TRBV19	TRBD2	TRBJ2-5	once	CASHSGGEGTQYF	TGTGCCAGCCATAGCGGGGGGGAAGGGACCCAGTACTTC
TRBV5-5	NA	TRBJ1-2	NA	CASSPEGRRNYGYTF	TGTGCCAGCAGCCCGGAGGGGCGGCGGAACTATGGCTACACCTTC
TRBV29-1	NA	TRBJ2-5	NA	CSVVAGQKKQETQYF	TGCAGCGTTGTGGCAGGGCAGAAAAAGCAAGAGACCCAGTACTTC
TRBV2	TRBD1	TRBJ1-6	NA	CASSEVGQGNSPLHF	TGTGCCAGCAGTGAAGTCGGACAGGGGAATTCACCCCTCCACTTT
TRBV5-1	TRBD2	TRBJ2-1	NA	CASSLMIAGSYNEQFF	TGCGCCAGCAGCTTGATGATAGCGGGATCCTACAATGAGCAGTTCTTC
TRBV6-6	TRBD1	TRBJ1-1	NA	CASNRDRSEEAFF	TGTGCCAGTAACCGGGACAGGAGCGAAGAGGCTTTCTTT
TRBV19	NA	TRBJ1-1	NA	CASSIGENTEAFF	TGTGCCAGTAGTATAGGGGAGAACACTGAAGCTTTCTTT
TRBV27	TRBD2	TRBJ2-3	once	CASSSIPGLAPDTQYF	TGTGCCAGCAGTTCAATACCGGGACTAGCCCCCGATACGCAGTATTTT
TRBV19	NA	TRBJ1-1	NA	CASTTPWGADEAFF	TGTGCCAGTACCACTCCCTGGGGGGCAGATGAAGCTTTCTTT
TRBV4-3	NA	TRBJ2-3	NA	CASSQGRLGGDTQYF	TGCGCCAGCAGCCAAGGGCGCTTGGGGGGAGATACGCAGTATTTT
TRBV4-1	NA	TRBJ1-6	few	CASSQDLSRGQNSPLHF	TGCGCCAGCAGCCAAGATCTTTCTCGAGGACAGAATTCACCCCTCCACTTT
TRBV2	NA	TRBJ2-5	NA	CASSAAETQYF	TGTGCCAGCAGTGCGGCAGAGACCCAGTACTTC
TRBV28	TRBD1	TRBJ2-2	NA	CASSLQGAPNTGELFF	TGTGCCAGCAGTTTACAGGGGGCGCCGAACACCGGGGAGCTGTTTTTT
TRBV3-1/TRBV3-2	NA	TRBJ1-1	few	CASSQVGGGTEAFF	TGTGCCAGCAGCCAAGTAGGGGGAGGAACTGAAGCTTTCTTT
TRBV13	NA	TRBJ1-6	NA	CASSPRGLNSPLHF	TGTGCCAGCAGCCCCCGGGGACTTAATTCACCCCTCCACTTT
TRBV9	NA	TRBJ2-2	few	CASSVSGNTGELFF	TGTGCCAGCAGCGTATCCGGGAACACCGGGGAGCTGTTTTTT
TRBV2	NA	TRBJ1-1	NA	CASSLSRGTEAFF	TGTGCCAGCAGTCTAAGCCGGGGCACTGAAGCTTTCTTT
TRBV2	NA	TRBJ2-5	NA	CASGQGLQETQYF	TGTGCCAGCGGGCAGGGACTCCAAGAGACCCAGTACTTC
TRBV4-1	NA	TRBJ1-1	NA	CASSQDSAGTPLNTEAFF	TGCGCCAGCAGCCAAGATAGCGCCGGGACACCGTTGAACACTGAAGCTTTCTTT
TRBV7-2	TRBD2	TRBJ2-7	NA	CASSLGASGRGSLGYEQYF	TGTGCCAGCAGCTTGGGGGCTAGCGGGAGAGGAAGCCTTGGCTACGAGCAGTACTTC
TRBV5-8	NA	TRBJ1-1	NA	CASSLTNTEAFF	TGTGCCAGCAGCTTAACGAACACTGAAGCTTTCTTT
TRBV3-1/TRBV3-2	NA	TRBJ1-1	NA	CASSRIRGDGAEAFF	TGTGCCAGCAGCCGGATAAGAGGGGACGGCGCAGAAGCTTTCTTT
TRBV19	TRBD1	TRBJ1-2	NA	CASSPLVRDRGKRGYTF	TGTGCCAGTAGCCCGCTTGTTCGGGACAGGGGGAAAAGGGGCTACACCTTC
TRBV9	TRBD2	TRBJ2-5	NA	CASSRTSGSVQYF	TGTGCCAGCAGTCGGACTAGCGGGAGTGTGCAGTACTTC
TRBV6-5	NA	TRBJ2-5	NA	CASSSREETQYF	TGTGCCAGCAGTTCCAGGGAGGAGACCCAGTACTTC
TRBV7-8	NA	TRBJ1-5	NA	CASSLALRDQPQHF	TGTGCCAGCAGCTTAGCCCTGAGGGATCAGCCCCAGCATTTT
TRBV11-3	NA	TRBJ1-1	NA	CASSLHLSQGSRKNTEAFF	TGTGCCAGCAGTCTTCACCTCTCGCAGGGTTCAAGGAAAAACACTGAAGCTTTCTTT
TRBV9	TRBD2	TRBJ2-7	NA	CASSVASGMSYEQYF	TGTGCCAGCAGCGTAGCGAGCGGGATGAGCTACGAGCAGTACTTC
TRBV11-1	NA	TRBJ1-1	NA	CASSLALRSTEAFF	TGTGCCAGCAGCTTAGCGCTCAGATCCACTGAAGCTTTCTTT
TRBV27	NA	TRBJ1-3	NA	CASSFSWTERNTIYF	TGTGCCAGCAGTTTCTCCTGGACAGAAAGAAACACCATATATTTT
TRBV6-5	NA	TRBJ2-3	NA	CASSRALTDTQYF	TGTGCCAGCAGCCGGGCTTTGACAGATACGCAGTATTTT
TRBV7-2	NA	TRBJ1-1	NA	CASSLREYTEAFF	TGTGCCAGCAGCTTAAGGGAGTACACTGAAGCTTTCTTT
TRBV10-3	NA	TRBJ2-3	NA	CAIRAATDIYTDTQYF	TGTGCCATCAGGGCCGCTACGGACATCTACACAGATACGCAGTATTTT